This paragraph reports one T cell receptor (beta chain). Its antigen is not identified. This record comes from a study of T cell responses to AZD1222 COVID-19 vaccine. Study-wide results and caveats: Repertoire collection took place solely once the T cell response had peaked. Among AZD1222 vaccinees, only six were seropositive at baseline. Vaccine-associated CD4 TCRs ranged over spike, dominating at 160-218 and 743-854. Clonal diversity may have been underestimated in mostly white British donors.

Between the trimmed V and J ends, which lost 5 bases and 4 bases, there was a span of 14 bases. Germline values: CDR1 MDHEN, CDR2 SYDVKM. This CDR3 has 14 amino acids. The protocol was immunoSEQ multiplex PCR, while the TCRdb copy is restricted to in-frame clones and leaves out a portion. The table includes about 97,000 clones, around nine tenths detected once. The rearrangement uses TRBV28 and TRBJ1-1; possible D gene TRBD1, 6 bases. Sequences were derived from peripheral blood, sampled on day 0 of AZD1222 vaccination. This TCR came from an adult in good health. CDR3 residues: CASSPGGRGTEAFF. CDR3 DNA: TGTGCCAGCAGTCCTGGGGGGCGAGGCACTGAAGCTTTCTTT.